These 3 T cell receptor beta chains share one sample of origin, sequenced in a study of T-cell reconstitution after alpha-beta-depleted transplantation in children. The authors prepared the TCRbeta library with unique molecular identifiers. MiXCR, applied by TCRdb to the PCR reads, yields one record per CDR3 protein. The top ten clones hold 5.5% to 8% of a sample with 200,000 to 250,000 distinct CDR3 sequences, roughly a tenth of them seen once. The sample in question was PBMCs from the stem cell graft donor, obtained from the stem cell graft. Source of these receptors: a human donor who donated a stem cell graft to a child with acute lymphoblastic leukemia.

This clonotype was picked up many times. This rearrangement joins TRBV10-3 to TRBJ2-3; maybe TRBD1 (5 bases). The length of the CDR3 is 13 residues. Trimming cost V 3 bases and J 4 bases, with 8 bases left between them. CDR1 ENHRY and CDR2 SYGVKD come from the germline V gene. DNA of the CDR3: TGTGCCATCAGTGACCAGGGCGCAGATACGCAGTATTTT. Its protein is CAISDQGADTQYF.

CDR3 sequence reads: CASSYGASRNYGYTF. CDR3 DNA: TGTGCCAGCAGTTACGGAGCCTCCCGGAACTATGGCTACACCTTC. V usage is TRBV6-5 and J usage is TRBJ1-2; no firm D call. The germline gives CDR1 MNHEY, CDR2 SVGAGI. The CDR3 length is 15 residues. V dropped 2 bases and J dropped 2 bases, with 12 bases sitting between them.

At least ten counts were recorded for this clonotype. The V call is TRBV27, the J call TRBJ2-7, with D possibly being TRBD1 (5 bases). The CDR3 totals 12 residues. Germline V gives CDR1 MNHEY, CDR2 SMNVEV (reference sequence). Trimming left V 1 base short and J 9 bases short, with 10 bases between. CDR3 region: CASSLYGRVQYF. As DNA, the CDR3 is TGTGCCAGCAGTTTATACGGCAGGGTGCAGTACTTC.